This TCR beta chain was profiled in a study of control samples from healthy donors and cancer patients (dated by TCRdb to between 2020 and 2021). V is trimmed back by 6 bases and J by 10 bases, and the junction contains 5 bases that no gene match accounts for. From its cysteine to its phenylalanine, the CDR3 spans 12 amino acids. CDR3 DNA is the only sequence kept; it has 36 bases, read in frame from the first base. Notes on this clone: No cognate antigen has been identified for it. No quality values exist for individual bases; no much larger clone is one base distant.

The library was obtained by the immunoSEQ multiplex PCR assay. The immuneACCESS repertoire file appears here via TCRdb, limited to in-frame rearrangements. These files lack a portion of the clones; in checked studies, under half of the deficit traces to unresolved V genes, and the cause of the others is not known. This sample holds around 190,000 clones; approximately 92% were observed only once. In total, the top ten clones hold just over 1.4% of the sample. The V gene is TRBV12-3 or TRBV12-4 and the J gene is TRBJ2-1, with 8 bases aligning to TRBD1. Sequencing used blood. The clonotype comes from a man aged 30 to 39 in good health. The CDR3 reads CASSPGGSEQFF. The DNA is as follows: TGTGCCAGCAGCCCAGGGGGCAGCGAGCAGTTCTTC.